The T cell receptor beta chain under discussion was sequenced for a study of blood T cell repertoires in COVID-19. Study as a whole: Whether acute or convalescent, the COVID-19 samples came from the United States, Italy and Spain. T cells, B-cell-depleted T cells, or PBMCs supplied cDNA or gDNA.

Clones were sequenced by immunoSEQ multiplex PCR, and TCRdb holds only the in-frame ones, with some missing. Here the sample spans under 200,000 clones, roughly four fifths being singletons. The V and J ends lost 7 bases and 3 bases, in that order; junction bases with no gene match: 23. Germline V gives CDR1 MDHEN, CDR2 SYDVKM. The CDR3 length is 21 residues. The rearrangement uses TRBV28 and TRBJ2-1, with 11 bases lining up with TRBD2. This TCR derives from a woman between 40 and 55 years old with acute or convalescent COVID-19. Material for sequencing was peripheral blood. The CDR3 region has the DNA TGTGCCAGCACCTTTAGGAGGATGACTAGCGGGACGTACCCGTACTACAATGAGCAGTTCTTC. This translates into CASTFRRMTSGTYPYYNEQFF.